These 2 T cell receptor beta chains were sequenced from one sample in a study of CD8 T cells in ankylosing spondylitis. General study results and limits: Ankylosing spondylitis blood appeared to be characterized by a TCR beta motif of several highly homologous variants.

TCRdb reprocessed the 5' RACE reads with MiXCR, giving one entry per CDR3 protein. This sample has 700,000 to 850,000 distinct CDR3 sequences; 10% to 15% occur once, and the top ten carry under 0.6%. These receptors have no identified antigens. The sample comprised blood, either unsorted or a sorted T cell fraction (not recorded which). The receptors were gathered from a male donor with ankylosing spondylitis.

This clonotype has only a few counts. This rearrangement joins TRBV20-1 to TRBJ1-6; no clear D gene. This CDR3 is built from 13 residues. Germline CDR1 DFQATT, CDR2 SNEGSKA (reference sequence). V lost 3 bases to trimming and J lost 10 bases, with 13 bases between them. The CDR3 region is CSASETQASPLHF. CDR3 nucleotide sequence: TGCAGTGCTAGCGAGACCCAGGCATCACCCCTCCACTTT.

This clonotype appeared a few times. The genes are TRBV7-2 and TRBJ2-7, with 8 bases aligning to TRBD1. Germline V gene lookup returns CDR1 SGHTA and CDR2 FQGNSA. The CDR3 loop spans 14 amino acids. Trimming cost V 5 bases and J 7 bases; bases outside gene matches: 10. CDR3 DNA sequence: TGTGCCAGCAGCGTGCAGGGGGCCCTCCGGGAGCAGTACTTC. It translates to CASSVQGALREQYF.